This T cell receptor (beta chain) is drawn from a study of shared clonotypes between healthy human individuals (dated by TCRdb to about 2020). Looking at the study overall: The cohort comprised a couple of women and a few men aged 18 to 49 years. For each donor, three plates each were used for CD4 naive and CD4 memory, two plates were used for CD8 naive, and one plate was used for CD8 memory. To estimate repertoire size and how much clonotypes are shared between individuals, the study performed deep sequencing of blood TCR repertoires from roughly five healthy adults. To increase sequencing depth and limit assay-specific biases, TCR repertoire library preparation and sequencing were carried out by different laboratories using diverse techniques. Between about 0.9 and 9 billion PBMCs per donor were obtained by leukapheresis.

With respect to this clone: The target of this receptor is not known. Within one base of it there is no much larger clone, and no base qualities were kept. Additional DNA sequences in this sample encode the identical CDR3.

Using the deep immunoSEQ assay, TCR CDR3 regions were amplified from genomic DNA by multiplex PCR. Genomic DNA extracted from each cell subset was distributed evenly over all wells of several immunoSEQ 96-well plates, and each plate served as one replicate. For sorted subsets, approximately 190 ng genomic DNA, equal to some 30,000 T cell genomes, was loaded into each replicate PCR. Purified libraries were quantified with a Qubit 3.0 fluorometer, sized on a Bioanalyzer 2100, and re-quantified with the KAPA Library Quantification kit. A separate single-read 150-cycle Illumina NextSeq 550 flow cell was used to sequence each immunoSEQ 96-well plate. In the authors' own workflow: Because the immunoSEQ output included only junctional sequences and no quality scores, the filtering could not be the same as the filtering used for full-length reads. Sequences were annotated with PyIR, a Python wrapper for IgBLAST v1.9, using IMGT germline references to assign V/J genes and CDR3. Reads were filtered out if the reads had weak V/J assignments (E-value above 1e-6), no CDR3, stop codons, out-of-frame junctions, or ambiguous translated residues. V3J clonotypes were defined by identical inferred V gene, J gene, and CDR3 amino acid sequence. Percentage overlap between repertoires was computed as shared unique clonotypes divided by the size of the smaller repertoire. RTK rarefaction, the Chao1 estimator, and Recon v2.1 estimates of unobserved clonotypes were used to assess repertoire richness. For all TCRbeta clonotypes obtained by the gDNA method from four donors, generation probabilities were computed with OLGA. In TCRdb, the immuneACCESS table is reduced to in-frame sequences with V and J assigned. These tables do not hold every clone; where another copy was compared, an unresolved V gene accounts for under half, and the others remain unexplained. That table gives V, J and clone size, and the DNA gave D and trimming. The sample contains around 1,000,000 clones, around three quarters of them found a single time. The leading ten clones occupy approximately 0.9% of the sample.

Overall results and qualifications from the work: Only blood was sampled, and tissue TCR repertoires likely differ from those in blood. The genetic and exposure-history diversity represented was limited by the small number of donors. Across a few donors, approximately 5% of naive CD4, 3.5% of naive CD8, 2.3% of memory CD4, and approximately 0.4% of memory CD8 clonotypes were shared. Estimated clonotype richness was generally larger for naive than for memory subsets. Even with the large sequencing depth, rarefaction of the sorted-subset datasets indicated that sequencing was incomplete. Compared with non-shared clonotypes, clonotypes shared by all four sorted-subset donors had higher generation probabilities. Pairwise subsampling indicated that sequencing depth was expected to affect the degree of clonotype sharing among donors.

CDR1 and CDR2 were assigned from the germline V gene as SGHNT and YENEEA. The CDR3 covers 12 residues, taking in both the cysteine and the phenylalanine. The DNA shown is the 36-base CDR3, in frame from base 1. V is reduced by 5 bases and J by 4 bases, leaving a spacing of 7 bases between them. The donors were healthy, HIV-negative adults who had no recently reported acute infections or vaccinations. Every donor was a Caucasian adult residing in Nashville, Tennessee, USA. CD4+ T cells were enriched by magnetic negative selection; naive cells were then positively selected on CD45RA, and the negative fraction formed the memory subset. After blood collection by leukapheresis, PBMCs were isolated using Ficoll-Histopaque density gradient centrifugation and then cryopreserved in the vapor phase of liquid nitrogen. Analytical flow cytometry was used to check the purity and quantity of every magnetically sorted T cell population. Genomic DNA was isolated from each sorted fraction and quantified by UV absorbance on a Nanodrop 2000c.

Source material: memory CD4+ T cells from PBMCs. Explained via the paper, the cell subset or site label denotes: CD45RA-negative fraction. This TCR was sampled from a man between 18 and 29 years old in good health. Some clones in this sample may be carry-over from other donors' samples. The sequence is built from TRBV11-3 and TRBJ2-3, with TRBD1 tentatively as D gene (5 bases match). The CDR3 is CASSLGPDTQYF. The sequenced DNA is TGTGCCAGCAGCCTGGGGCCAGATACGCAGTATTTT.